This T cell receptor (beta chain) derives from a study of technical replicates of blood from a few donors. The CDR3 is 14 amino acids. In germline, CDR1 is SQVTM, CDR2 ANQGSEA. V shed 4 bases and J 8 bases; nucleotides not matched to a gene: 11. The table came from immunoSEQ multiplex PCR; TCRdb's copy has only in-frame clones and leaves some out. The sample consists of approximately 97,000 clones, about 96% of them appearing once. Material: T cells isolated from PBMCs. This chain connects TRBV29-1 to TRBJ1-2, with 9 bases lining up with TRBD1. The origin of this receptor is a human donor in good health. The CDR3 nucleotides read TGCAGCGTTGCCCCGGGACAGGGAATGGACGGCTACACCTTC. It yields the protein CSVAPGQGMDGYTF.